This T cell receptor beta chain was sequenced during a study of blood T cell repertoires in COVID-19. The CDR3 sequence is 15 residues long. Germline assignment: CDR1 LGHDT and CDR2 YNNKEL (reference sequence). V trimming: 4 bases; J trimming: 7 bases; junction bases outside the gene matches: 6. Some clones are missing from TCRdb's copy, which holds only in-frame ones; the method was immunoSEQ multiplex PCR. The sample lists nearly 250,000 clones; roughly 88% were seen once. The source of this sequence is a woman of 80 years or more with COVID-19, enrolled during active disease. The chain recombines TRBV3-1 (or the pseudogene TRBV3-2) with TRBJ2-1; 11 bases are shared with TRBD2. Input material: peripheral blood. For the CDR3, the DNA is TGTGCCAGCAGCCCTGGGGTAGCGGGGGGGAATGAGCAGTTCTTC. It translates to CASSPGVAGGNEQFF.